Below are 23 T cell receptor beta chains sequenced from a single sample in a study of blood T cell repertoires in COVID-19. Profiling relied on immunoSEQ multiplex PCR, and the TCRdb table lists in-frame clones only, not all of them. The sample shows just over 300,000 clones, roughly 86% of them seen only once. The material sequenced was peripheral blood. The source of these receptors is a woman in her 30s with COVID-19, enrolled during active disease.

This clone showed up just once. V usage is TRBV11-2 and J usage is TRBJ2-7; 11 nucleotides align to TRBD1. The germline gives CDR1 SGHAT, CDR2 FQNNGV. The CDR3 covers 13 residues. Trimming took 6 bases from V and 5 from J; bases not matched to a gene: 3. As DNA, the CDR3 is TGTGCCAGCAGGGGACAGGGGGAGGACGAGCAGTACTTC. This encodes CASRGQGEDEQYF.

The rearrangement joins TRBV9 to TRBJ2-2; 7 positions agree with TRBD2. The CDR3 spans 14 residues. Looked up from germline, CDR1 is SGDLS and CDR2 is YYNGEE. Trimming cost V 9 bases and J 1 base; bases outside gene matches: 6. The CDR3 DNA is TGTGCCACCGGACCGGGGGGGAACACCGGGGAGCTGTTTTTT. It encodes CATGPGGNTGELFF.

The chain combines TRBV19 with TRBJ1-1; D call uncertain. Trimming cost V 7 bases and J 10 bases, with 16 bases left between them. Germline V gene lookup returns CDR1 LNHDA and CDR2 SQIVND (reference sequence). The length of the CDR3 is 12 residues. CDR3 sequence reads: CASISSGIGAFF. DNA of the CDR3: TGTGCCAGTATCTCATCCGGGATTGGAGCTTTCTTT.

This clone has just a few counts. This chain joins TRBV7-3 and TRBJ2-3; D might be TRBD2 (6 bases). Deletions cut 4 bases from V and 5 bases from J, with 13 bases between. This CDR3 is 14 amino acids long. Germline V gene sequence: CDR1 SGHTA, CDR2 FQGTGA. Here the CDR3 reads CASSSPRRGDTQYF. The DNA for the CDR3 is TGTGCCAGCAGCTCCCCCAGGAGGGGAGATACGCAGTATTTT.

The V gene is TRBV3-1 (or the pseudogene TRBV3-2), the J gene TRBJ1-2; maybe TRBD1 (5 bases). CDR3 size: 15 residues. Germline V gene lookup returns CDR1 LGHDT and CDR2 YNNKEL (reference sequence). V dropped 4 bases and J dropped 3 bases, with 15 bases sitting between them. CDR3 nucleotide sequence: TGTGCCAGCAGCCGGAGGGGTGAATATCACTATGGCTACACCTTC. Its translation: CASSRRGEYHYGYTF.

The chain couples TRBV6-2 or TRBV6-3 to TRBJ1-5; 12 bases are shared with TRBD1. Germline V gene lookup returns CDR1 MNHEY and CDR2 SVGEGT. The CDR3 totals 18 residues. V lost 4 bases to trimming and J lost 1 base; unmatched junction nucleotides: 8. This CDR3 reads CASSFGTGGPLSNQPQHF. The CDR3 DNA sequence: TGTGCCAGCAGTTTTGGGACAGGGGGCCCCTTGAGCAATCAGCCCCAGCATTTT.

The table lists this clone with a count of one. This sequence joins TRBV2 and TRBJ2-1, with a tentative D call TRBD2 (7 bases). V was trimmed by 2 bases and J by 4 bases, leaving 15 bases between them. The CDR3 covers 16 residues. CDR1 is SNHLY, CDR2 FYNNEI, per germline. The CDR3 region is CASSERGGRVYNEQFF. CDR3 DNA: TGTGCCAGCAGTGAAAGGGGGGGAAGGGTATACAATGAGCAGTTCTTC. Full variable domain (missing parts from reference TRBV2 and TRBJ2-1): EPEVTQTPSHQVTQMGQEVILRCVPISNHLYFYWYRQILGQKVEFLVSFYNNEISEKSEIFDDQFSVERPDGSNFTLKIRSTKLEDSAMYFCASSERGGRVYNEQFFGPGTRLTVL.

With respect to this clone: Compared with germline, one end of the junction differs, possibly owing to a read error. Other nucleotide sequences from this sample produce the same CDR3. The chain couples TRBV7-7 to TRBJ1-1; D not certain. CDR1 is SSHAT and CDR2 is FNYEAQ in the germline V gene (reference sequence). This CDR3 is built from 13 residues. The CDR3 DNA reads TGTGCTAGCAGCTTAACAGAGAACACTGAAGCTTTCTTT. It is translated as CASSLTENTEAFF.

J is TRBJ2-3 and V is TRBV5-1, with 10 bases fitting TRBD1. The V segment lost 10 bases and the J segment 3 bases; nucleotides outside the gene matches: 8. The germline V gene has CDR1 SGHRS and CDR2 YFSETQ. The CDR3 contains 14 residues. The CDR3 loop reads CASKRTGGTDTQYF. DNA for the CDR3: TGCGCCTCAAAAAGGACAGGGGGGACAGATACGCAGTATTTT.

The chain recombines TRBV25-1 with TRBJ1-4; D is perhaps TRBD1 (6 bases). This CDR3 spans 15 amino acids. The V end was cut by 2 bases, the J end by 0 bases, with 7 bases between. Germline-derived CDR1 and CDR2 are MGHDK and SYGVNS. CDR3 sequence: CASSERTATNEKLFF. CDR3 DNA: TGTGCCAGCAGTGAAAGGACAGCAACTAATGAAAAACTGTTTTTT.

The chain uses TRBV27 and TRBJ1-1; TRBD1 matches 7 bases. The CDR3 runs to 14 residues. Germline lookup yields CDR1 MNHEY and CDR2 SMNVEV (reference sequence). V trimming: 6 bases; J trimming: 10 bases; junction bases outside the gene matches: 14. CDR3: CASSKQGSIALAFF. CDR3 coding DNA: TGTGCCAGCAGCAAACAGGGGTCCATAGCGCTAGCTTTCTTT.

This clone was seen many times. The chain is built from TRBV5-4 and TRBJ1-1; D is undetermined. This CDR3 is built from 13 residues. Germline assignment: CDR1 SGHNT and CDR2 YYREEE (reference sequence). V gave up 4 bases and J gave up 6 bases, with 13 bases separating them. CDR3 loop: CASSRPRGPEAFF. The CDR3 nucleotides read TGTGCCAGCAGCCGCCCCCGCGGGCCTGAAGCTTTCTTT.

This rearrangement joins TRBV7-2 to TRBJ1-6; D is possibly TRBD1 (6 bases). V was trimmed by 5 bases and J by 6 bases, leaving 17 bases between them. In germline, CDR1 is SGHTA, CDR2 FQGNSA. There are 16 residues in the CDR3. The CDR3, as DNA: TGTGCCAGCAGCGAGTGGGGTCAGGGGATTAATTCACCCCTCCACTTT. Amino acids: CASSEWGQGINSPLHF.

The chain uses TRBV19 and TRBJ2-6; 10 bases fit TRBD1. J lost 1 base, V lost 8 bases, and 5 bases had no gene match. The length of the CDR3 is 16 residues. The V gene's germline CDR1 is LNHDA and CDR2 SQIVND (reference sequence). The CDR3 DNA reads TGTGCCAGTGCGACAGGGGGCCTGTCTGGGGCCAACGTCCTGACTTTC. Protein: CASATGGLSGANVLTF. The entire variable domain, with the rest obtained from reference TRBV19 and TRBJ2-6, is as follows: DGGITQSPKYLFRKEGQNVTLSCEQNLNHDAMYWYRQDPGQGLRLIYYSQIVNDFQKGDIAEGYSVSREKKESFPLTVTSAQKNPTAFYLCASATGGLSGANVLTFGAGSRLTVL.

A word on this clone: The junction departs from the called germline gene at one end, perhaps through a read error. The genes are TRBV28 and TRBJ2-7; 8 nucleotides line up with TRBD1. This CDR3 is 15 amino acids long. The germline V gene encodes CDR1 MDHEN and CDR2 SYDVKM. The CDR3 sequence: CASIGAGEDRAYLVF. The CDR3 region has the DNA TGTGCCAGCATTGGGGCCGGTGAGGACAGGGCGTATCTGGTCTTC.

V and J are TRBV27 and TRBJ1-1; 8 positions agree with TRBD1. V lost 4 bases to trimming and J lost 6 bases; unmatched junction nucleotides: 4. CDR3 size: 13 residues. CDR1 is MNHEY and CDR2 is SMNVEV in the germline V gene (reference sequence). In nucleotides, the CDR3 is TGTGCCAGCAGTTCTGGACAGGGCTCTGAAGCTTTCTTT. As protein: CASSSGQGSEAFF.

This chain links TRBV27 with TRBJ1-1; no firm D call. Trimming pared 0 bases from V and 0 bases from J, leaving 8 bases between. Germline V gene data show CDR1 as MNHEY and CDR2 as SMNVEV (reference sequence). This CDR3 is 15 amino acids long. The CDR3 region has the DNA TGTGCCAGCAGTTTATCCCCAGAAATGAACACTGAAGCTTTCTTT. It yields the protein CASSLSPEMNTEAFF.

This clone was counted a single time. V gene TRBV7-8 combines with J gene TRBJ2-2; no firm D call. V was pared by 2 bases and J by 2 bases, with 6 bases between. CDR3 length: 14 residues. The germline gives CDR1 SGHVS, CDR2 FQNEAQ. The CDR3 bases are TGTGCCAGCAGCTTAACAGACAACACCGGGGAGCTGTTTTTT. Translating gives CASSLTDNTGELFF.

The chain links TRBV6-5 to TRBJ1-2; 7 nucleotides align to TRBD1. The V gene's germline CDR1 is MNHEY and CDR2 SVGAGI. This CDR3 is 13 amino acids long. The ends lost 7 bases at V and 4 bases at J; junction bases unmatched: 6. The CDR3 DNA sequence: TGTGCCAGCACCCGACAGGGAGGCTATGGCTACACCTTC. This gives the protein CASTRQGGYGYTF.

The chain has TRBV6-2 or TRBV6-3 and TRBJ1-6; D possibly corresponds to TRBD1 (5 bases). Trimming took off 0 bases at V and 0 bases at J, with 12 bases between the two ends. Germline V gene lookup returns CDR1 MNHEY and CDR2 SVGEGT. The CDR3 loop spans 18 amino acids. CDR3 sequence (DNA): TGTGCCAGCAGTTACTCGACGGGGGGAAGCTCCTATAATTCACCCCTCCACTTT. As protein: CASSYSTGGSSYNSPLHF.

The gene calls are TRBV7-3 and TRBJ2-7; D may be TRBD2 (6 bases). The CDR3 loop spans 13 amino acids. V was cut by 1 base and J by 6 bases, with 10 bases left in between. Per the germline V gene, CDR1 is SGHTA and CDR2 is FQGTGA. DNA for the CDR3: TGTGCCAGCAGCTTAAATGCGGGGTTCGAGCAGTACTTC. Translated, it gives CASSLNAGFEQYF.

This clone was observed once. CDR3: CATRPSGYDYGYTF. CDR3 nucleotides: TGTGCCACCAGGCCGTCAGGGTATGACTATGGCTACACCTTC. The chain is built from TRBV15 and TRBJ1-2, with TRBD1 as a possible D gene (5 bases). The CDR3 is made up of 14 amino acids. V was trimmed by 6 bases and J by 3 bases, leaving 14 bases between them. The V gene's germline CDR1 is LNHNV and CDR2 YYDKDF (reference sequence).

The chain carries TRBV24-1 and TRBJ2-2; 8 nucleotides align to TRBD1. V lost 3 bases, J lost 7 bases, and 6 bases stayed unmatched. Germline CDR1 KGHDR, CDR2 SFDVKD. The CDR3 spans 15 residues. The CDR3 protein is CATSDDRGVLGELFF. The CDR3 DNA reads TGTGCCACCAGTGATGACAGGGGTGTGCTCGGGGAGCTGTTTTTT.